This T cell receptor (beta chain) was retrieved from a study of blood T cell repertoires in COVID-19. Turning to the study itself: Samples representing acute and convalescent COVID-19 were sourced from the United States, Italy and Spain. T cells, B-cell-depleted T cells, or PBMCs supplied cDNA or gDNA.

The CDR3 totals 18 residues. The V gene's germline CDR1 is MDHEN and CDR2 SYDVKM. V lost 2 bases and J lost 7; bases outside the gene matches: 12. Source study methods: The authors estimated nucleated cell counts from reference gene primer amplification. Method: immunoSEQ multiplex PCR; TCRdb's copy keeps in-frame clones and lacks some. The D gene and trimming were derived from the DNA, and the V and J assignments and clone size from that table. The sample consists of around 100,000 clones, less than 85% of them appearing once. This chain links TRBV28 with TRBJ1-6; 9 bases are a match to TRBD1. The specimen sequenced was peripheral blood. The receptor was derived from a human donor in a cohort sampled during active COVID-19. In nucleotides, the CDR3 is TGTGCCAGCAGTTTAATGCGGCTACAGGGGGCCAACAATTCACCCCTCCACTTT. Protein sequence: CASSLMRLQGANNSPLHF.